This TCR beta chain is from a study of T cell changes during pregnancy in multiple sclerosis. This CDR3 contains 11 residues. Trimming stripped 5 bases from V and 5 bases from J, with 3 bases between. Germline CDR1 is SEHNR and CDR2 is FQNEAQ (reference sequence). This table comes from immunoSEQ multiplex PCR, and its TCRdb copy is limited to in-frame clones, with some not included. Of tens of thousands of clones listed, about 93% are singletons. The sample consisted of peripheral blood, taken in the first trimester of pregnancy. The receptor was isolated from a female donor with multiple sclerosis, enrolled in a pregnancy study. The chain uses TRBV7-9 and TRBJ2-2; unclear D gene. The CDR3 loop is CASSQTGELFF. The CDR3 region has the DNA TGTGCCAGCAGCCAAACCGGGGAGCTGTTTTTT.